Below are 12 T cell receptor beta chains sequenced from a single sample in a study of cytomegalovirus exposure and HLA in healthy donors. PCR amplification relied on 60 Vbeta primers (plus 13 Jbeta primers). The assay was immunoSEQ multiplex PCR, and TCRdb's table has in-frame clones only and misses some. The data show 100,000 to 150,000 clones, around 80% seen once. The sequencing input was PBMCs. The origin of the receptors is a man in his thirties or forties in good health and CMV-seropositive.

This chain connects TRBV7-9 to TRBJ2-5; 10 bases are shared with TRBD1. J was trimmed by 5 bases and V by 5 bases; bases with no gene match: 11. CDR3 size: 16 residues. Germline values: CDR1 SEHNR, CDR2 FQNEAQ (reference sequence). The CDR3 DNA reads as TGTGCCAGCAGCCCTACCTCGACAGGGGGCGCGGAGACCCAGTACTTC. Its protein is CASSPTSTGGAETQYF. The whole variable domain, filled in from reference TRBV7-9 and TRBJ2-5, reads DTGVSQNPRHKITKRGQNVTFRCDPISEHNRLYWYRQTLGQGPEFLTYFQNEAQLEKSRLLSDRFSAERPKGSFSTLEIQRTEQGDSAMYLCASSPTSTGGAETQYFGPGTRLLVL.

The V gene is TRBV4-2, the J gene TRBJ2-7; 7 positions match TRBD2. There are 16 residues in the CDR3. Unmatched junction bases numbered 9, after V lost 0 bases and J lost 4 bases. Germline-derived CDR1 and CDR2 are LGHNA and YNFKEQ. The CDR3: CASSQERASGIYEQYF. As DNA, the CDR3 is TGTGCCAGCAGCCAAGAGCGGGCTAGCGGAATTTACGAGCAGTACTTC.

The rearrangement joins TRBV7-8 to TRBJ2-5, with 8 bases aligning to TRBD2. The CDR3 has 16 amino acids. V lost 4 bases to trimming and J lost 3 bases; unmatched junction nucleotides: 10. Germline V gives CDR1 SGHVS, CDR2 FQNEAQ. CDR3 sequence (DNA): TGTGCCAGCAGCTCCGAGACTAGCGCGGGGGAAGAGACCCAGTACTTC. It yields the protein CASSSETSAGEETQYF.

V and J are TRBV5-1 and TRBJ2-1; TRBD2 matches 7 bases. CDR1 is SGHRS, CDR2 YFSETQ, per germline. The CDR3 has 16 residues. Trimming took 0 bases from V and 10 from J; bases not matched to a gene: 13. CDR3 amino acids: CASSLVAGVQGDEQFF. CDR3 DNA sequence: TGCGCCAGCAGCTTGGTGGCGGGAGTCCAAGGAGACGAGCAGTTCTTC.

The chain links TRBV10-3 to TRBJ2-7, with 10 nucleotides matching TRBD1. V gave up 5 bases and J gave up 4 bases; unmatched junction bases: 14. There are 17 residues in the CDR3. Germline-derived CDR1 and CDR2 are ENHRY and SYGVKD. The CDR3 spells CAISSRGTGVEKYEQYF. The CDR3 region has the DNA TGTGCCATCAGTTCCCGCGGGACAGGGGTCGAGAAGTACGAGCAGTACTTC.

This sequence joins TRBV11-3 and TRBJ2-3, with TRBD2 identical over 7 bases. CDR1 is SGHNT, CDR2 YENEEA, per germline. Trimming removed 1 base from V and 0 bases from J; junction bases left unmatched: 7. The CDR3 length is 17 residues. This chain's CDR3 is CASSLGGGELSTDTQYF. The DNA for the CDR3 is TGTGCCAGCAGCTTAGGGGGAGGGGAACTGAGCACAGATACGCAGTATTTT.

Only a few counts were recorded for this clone. V usage is TRBV11-2 and J usage is TRBJ2-7, with TRBD1 as a possible D gene (6 bases). The germline V gene has CDR1 SGHAT and CDR2 FQNNGV. This CDR3 has 14 residues. Trimming removed 0 bases at V and 12 bases at J, with 18 bases between. The DNA for the CDR3 is TGTGCCAGCAGCTTAGATCAGGGGACGCCCAGGCGGTACTTC. This sequence encodes CASSLDQGTPRRYF. The variable domain in full, with the rest retrieved from reference TRBV11-2 and TRBJ2-7, is EAGVAQSPRYKIIEKRQSVAFWCNPISGHATLYWYQQILGQGPKLLIQFQNNGVVDDSQLPKDRFSAERLKGVDSTLKIQPAKLEDSAVYLCASSLDQGTPRRYFGPGTRLTVT.

The chain uses TRBV6-5 and TRBJ2-1, with D unclear. The V end lost 0 bases, the J end lost 0 bases, and 9 bases lay between the germline ends. Germline V gene data show CDR1 as MNHEY and CDR2 as SVGAGI. There are 16 residues in the CDR3. The CDR3 sequence: CASSYSSVSSYNEQFF. The CDR3 DNA sequence: TGTGCCAGCAGTTACTCGAGCGTTAGCTCCTACAATGAGCAGTTCTTC.

Only one count was recorded for this clone. The chain recombines TRBV25-1 with TRBJ2-7; no firm D call. Trimming stripped 4 bases from V and 6 bases from J, with 13 bases between. The germline CDR1 and CDR2 sequences are MGHDK and SYGVNS. CDR3 length equals 13 residues. As DNA, the CDR3 is TGTGCCAGCAGTGCAGGCGCTTGGGTCGAGCAGTACTTC. This translates into CASSAGAWVEQYF.

The chain combines TRBV6-4 with TRBJ2-2; D remains ambiguous. The CDR3 totals 15 residues. The V gene lost 6 bases and the J gene lost 0 bases, with 11 bases spanning the gap. Germline-derived CDR1 and CDR2 are MRHNA and SNTAGT. The CDR3 loop is CASRVVHTNTGELFF. CDR3 nucleotide sequence: TGTGCCAGCAGAGTCGTACACACGAACACCGGGGAGCTGTTTTTT.

CDR3 amino acids: CASSLNMGTDYEQYF. The CDR3 DNA follows: TGTGCCAGCAGCTTAAACATGGGGACAGACTACGAGCAGTACTTC. The rearrangement uses TRBV7-8 and TRBJ2-7, with 7 bases fitting TRBD1. Germline CDR1 reads SGHVS; CDR2 reads FQNEAQ. The CDR3 covers 15 residues. Trimming took 2 bases from V and 3 from J; bases not matched to a gene: 7.

V usage is TRBV28 and J usage is TRBJ2-1; tentative D call: TRBD1 (6 bases). The CDR3 contains 11 residues. V shed 6 bases and J shed 9 bases, with 9 bases lying between them. The germline V gene encodes CDR1 MDHEN and CDR2 SYDVKM. CDR3 amino acids: CASRRGGEQFF. In nucleotides, the CDR3 is TGTGCCAGCAGGCGAGGGGGTGAGCAGTTCTTC.